This TCR beta chain was captured in a study of T cells in Graves' hyperthyroidism and ophthalmopathy. The CDR3 regions of TCR beta were amplified from RNA transcripts. RT-PCR in the first round (using the HTBI primer set) targeted the TCR CDR3. TCRdb re-called the multiplex PCR reads with MiXCR, one entry per CDR3 protein. The sample yields about 290,000 distinct CDR3 sequences, 12% to 15% seen once. Per the germline V gene, CDR1 is MNHEY and CDR2 is SVGAGI. Trimming removed 4 bases from V and 2 bases from J, with 9 bases in between. This CDR3 has 15 amino acids. No progression to ophthalmopathy during 18 months of follow-up defined stable disease. From 9 to 10 ml of fresh peripheral blood, PBMCs were isolated.

Material for sequencing was blood. The receptor was derived from a woman aged 40-49 years with Graves' hyperthyroidism. The chain employs TRBV6-5 and TRBJ2-6; maybe TRBD2 (5 bases). CDR3 DNA: TGTGCCAGCAGTTCCGGAGGTGCTGGGGCCAACGTCCTGACTTTC. Translated, it gives CASSSGGAGANVLTF.